A selection of T cell receptor beta chains follows, all from one sample in a study of blood T cell repertoires in COVID-19. Profiling relied on immunoSEQ multiplex PCR, and the TCRdb table lists in-frame clones only, not all of them. Here the sample spans under 200,000 clones, more than 65% being singletons. The sample taken for sequencing was peripheral blood. These receptors all come from a woman aged 60-75 years with COVID-19, enrolled during active disease. CDR3s include the opening cysteine and the closing phenylalanine or tryptophan. The D gene is left open where the match is weak. Clone sizes are given selectively: once, few, many, or a class where the clone is expanded.

size: .; D: TRBD1; J: TRBJ1-2; V: TRBV27; DNA: TGTGCCAGCAGAGGACAGGGGAGAGGGCAATATGGCTACACCTTC; CDR3: CASRGQGRGQYGYTF
size: .; D: TRBD1; J: TRBJ1-5; V: TRBV19; DNA: TGTGCCAGTACCCCTCTAGACTTGGGACAGGGGTCCAATCAGCCCCAGCATTTT; CDR3: CASTPLDLGQGSNQPQHF
size: .; D: TRBD1; J: TRBJ1-5; V: TRBV6-5; DNA: TGTGCCAGCAGCTCCGACAGGGATGGTCAGCCCCAGCATTTT; CDR3: CASSSDRDGQPQHF
size: .; D: TRBD2; J: TRBJ2-1; V: TRBV7-9; DNA: TGTGCCAGCAGCCGAGCTAGCGGGTCCTACAATGAGCAGTTCTTC; CDR3: CASSRASGSYNEQFF
size: .; D: .; J: TRBJ1-2; V: TRBV19; DNA: TGTGCCACTAGAAGGGGTGAACGCTATGGCTACACCTTC; CDR3: CATRRGERYGYTF
size: .; D: .; J: TRBJ1-2; V: TRBV28; DNA: TGTGCCAGCAGTTTGCCTGGACAGAACTATGGCTACACCTTC; CDR3: CASSLPGQNYGYTF
size: .; D: TRBD1; J: TRBJ2-7; V: TRBV9; DNA: TGTGCCAGCAGCTCAAGACAGGGGGCCTCCTACGAGCAGTACTTC; CDR3: CASSSRQGASYEQYF
size: .; D: .; J: TRBJ1-2; V: TRBV5-1; DNA: TGCGCCAGCAGCCCGACGGGGGACTATGGCTACACCTTC; CDR3: CASSPTGDYGYTF
size: .; D: .; J: TRBJ1-5; V: TRBV14; DNA: TGTGCCAGCAGCCAGGCCAGAGAGGGGCCCCAGCATTTT; CDR3: CASSQAREGPQHF
size: .; D: TRBD2; J: TRBJ2-1; V: TRBV7-8; DNA: TGTGCCAGCAGCTTTATGATCCGGGGGGGCTACAATGAGCAGTTCTTC; CDR3: CASSFMIRGGYNEQFF
size: .; D: TRBD1; J: TRBJ1-1; V: TRBV6-5; DNA: TGTGCCAGCAGTTACTGGGACAGGGGGCCCCTCACTGAAGCTTTCTTT; CDR3: CASSYWDRGPLTEAFF
size: .; D: .; J: TRBJ1-2; V: TRBV28; DNA: TGTGCCAGCAGTTCCGGACAGATTACTAACTATGGCTACACCTTC; CDR3: CASSSGQITNYGYTF
size: .; D: TRBD2; J: TRBJ2-1; V: TRBV11-2; DNA: TGTGCCAGCAGCAGCGGGACTAGCGGGGGGTTCAAGGAGTTCTTC; CDR3: CASSSGTSGGFKEFF
size: .; D: .; J: TRBJ2-3; V: TRBV6-2/TRBV6-3; DNA: TGTGCCAGCAGTTACTCCCAGGCAGGAACGTTTACAGATACGCAGTATTTT; CDR3: CASSYSQAGTFTDTQYF
size: .; D: TRBD1; J: TRBJ2-7; V: TRBV6-5; DNA: TGTGCCAGCAGTTCTCGGGACAGGGGGCTATACGAGCAGTACTTC; CDR3: CASSSRDRGLYEQYF
size: .; D: TRBD1; J: TRBJ2-1; V: TRBV7-2; DNA: TGTGCCAGCAGCCCAAGGGTTGGCAGGGGGTACAATGAGCAGTTCTTC; CDR3: CASSPRVGRGYNEQFF
size: .; D: TRBD1; J: TRBJ2-4; V: TRBV7-2; DNA: TGTGCCAGCAGCTACAGGGGTTTAGCCAAAAACATTCAGTACTTC; CDR3: CASSYRGLAKNIQYF
size: .; D: TRBD2; J: TRBJ2-7; V: TRBV19; DNA: TGTGCCAGTTCTCTAGCGGCCCTGGGATACGAGCAGTACTTC; CDR3: CASSLAALGYEQYF
size: many; D: TRBD2; J: TRBJ2-1; V: TRBV7-3; DNA: TGTGCCAGCAGCCCTCATGCGGGGGGCCACAATGAGCAGTTCTTC; CDR3: CASSPHAGGHNEQFF
size: .; D: TRBD1; J: TRBJ2-5; V: TRBV28; DNA: TGTGCCACCAGTTCGGGACAGGCGACAAAAGAGACCCAGTACTTC; CDR3: CATSSGQATKETQYF
size: .; D: TRBD1; J: TRBJ2-1; V: TRBV6-5; DNA: TGTGCCAGCAGAATCCAGGGGGCGAGTGAGCAGTTCTTC; CDR3: CASRIQGASEQFF
size: .; D: .; J: TRBJ2-3; V: TRBV24-1; DNA: TGTGCCACCAGTGATTTGGCGACAGCTAGCACAGATACGCAGTATTTT; CDR3: CATSDLATASTDTQYF
size: .; D: .; J: TRBJ1-3; V: TRBV5-1; DNA: TGCGCCAGCAGCTTGGCTACAGGGAAGATTGGAAACACCATATATTTT; CDR3: CASSLATGKIGNTIYF
size: .; D: TRBD2; J: TRBJ2-2; V: TRBV6-2/TRBV6-3; DNA: TGTGCCAGCAGTTCCTTACGAATAAGCGGGAGGTTCGAGGTCGGGGAGCTGTTTTTT; CDR3: CASSSLRISGRFEVGELFF
size: .; D: TRBD2; J: TRBJ2-3; V: TRBV5-4; DNA: TGTGCCAGCGCACTAGCGGGCCGCACAGATACGCAGTATTTT; CDR3: CASALAGRTDTQYF
size: .; D: .; J: TRBJ1-2; V: TRBV27; DNA: TGTGCCAGCAGTTTATTCAATGGGGGACTCAACTATGGCTACACCTTC; CDR3: CASSLFNGGLNYGYTF
size: .; D: .; J: TRBJ2-7; V: TRBV18; DNA: TGTGCCAGCTCACCACAGGGGTTCGAGCAGTACTTC; CDR3: CASSPQGFEQYF
size: .; D: .; J: TRBJ1-5; V: TRBV2; DNA: TGTGCCAGCACCGACAGAGCAAATCAGCCCCAGCATTTT; CDR3: CASTDRANQPQHF
size: .; D: TRBD2; J: TRBJ2-3; V: TRBV4-1; DNA: TGCGCCAGCAGACAGGGACTAGCGGGAGTTGCAGATACGCAGTATTTT; CDR3: CASRQGLAGVADTQYF
size: .; D: TRBD2; J: TRBJ2-3; V: TRBV10-3; DNA: TGTGCCATCAGTGAGTCGCGGCGGGGGAGCACAGATACGCAGTATTTT; CDR3: CAISESRRGSTDTQYF
size: .; D: TRBD1; J: TRBJ2-6; V: TRBV9; DNA: TGTGCCAGCAGCCTCCAGACTCTTACAGGGGCCGGGGCCAACGTCCTGACTTTC; CDR3: CASSLQTLTGAGANVLTF
size: .; D: TRBD1; J: TRBJ2-1; V: TRBV6-5; DNA: TGTGCCAGCAGCGACAGGGTCCGGAATGAGCAGTTCTTC; CDR3: CASSDRVRNEQFF
size: .; D: TRBD2; J: TRBJ2-3; V: TRBV19; DNA: TGTGCCAGTAGTAAGAGCGGGGGGATTCATACGCAGTATTTT; CDR3: CASSKSGGIHTQYF
size: .; D: TRBD1; J: TRBJ1-1; V: TRBV5-1; DNA: TGCGCCAGCAGCTCTTCCCGGACAGGGAGGGACACTGAAGCTTTCTTT; CDR3: CASSSSRTGRDTEAFF
size: .; D: TRBD2; J: TRBJ2-3; V: TRBV6-1; DNA: TGTGCCAGCAGTGAATGGCTAGCGGGAGGGGATACAGATACGCAGTATTTT; CDR3: CASSEWLAGGDTDTQYF
size: .; D: .; J: TRBJ2-2; V: TRBV9; DNA: TGTGCCAGCAGCGGTGGACAAGTCACCGGGGAGCTGTTTTTT; CDR3: CASSGGQVTGELFF
size: .; D: .; J: TRBJ2-5; V: TRBV19; DNA: TGTGCCAGTAGTATAGAGGGGAGGGGGAAGACCCAGTACTTC; CDR3: CASSIEGRGKTQYF
size: .; D: TRBD1; J: TRBJ1-6; V: TRBV5-1; DNA: TGCGCCAGCCGGGACAGGGGAGGGTCACCCCTCCACTTT; CDR3: CASRDRGGSPLHF
size: .; D: TRBD2; J: TRBJ2-3; V: TRBV6-6; DNA: TGTGCCAGCACCTCCGGGACTAGCGGGTATTTT; CDR3: CASTSGTSGYF
size: once; D: .; J: TRBJ2-2; V: TRBV6-5; DNA: TGTGCCAGCAGACGTCCTACGAACACCGGGGAGCTGTTTTTT; CDR3: CASRRPTNTGELFF
size: .; D: TRBD1; J: TRBJ2-6; V: TRBV24-1; DNA: TGTGCCACCAGTGGGACAGGGAGTATCTCTGGGGCCAACGTCCTGACTTTC; CDR3: CATSGTGSISGANVLTF
size: once; D: TRBD1; J: TRBJ1-2; V: TRBV5-6; DNA: TGTGCCAGCAGCTTGGTGGGACAGGCGATCTATGGCTACACCTTC; CDR3: CASSLVGQAIYGYTF